Below, 8 T cell receptor beta chains from the same sample are listed, as sequenced in a study of human T cells and chemical hapten exposure. TCRdb reanalysed the RACE reads using MiXCR and keeps one entry per CDR3 protein. The data hold about 70,000 distinct CDR3 sequences, with approximately 10% observed a single time. Time point specified: pre-sensitization, week 0. Described treatment: therapeutic diphenylcyclopropenone sensitization with weekly scalp DPC. The source was whole blood, collected in connection with sensitization to the hapten diphenylcyclopropenone (DPC). The origin of the receptors is a woman aged 50 to 60 with alopecia areata. Some clones in this sample may be carry-over from other donors' samples.

This clonotype was seen repeatedly, ten times or more. The chain uses TRBV6-5 and TRBJ2-7; 9 bases fit TRBD2. The CDR3 sequence is 15 residues long. With 11 bases clipped from V and 2 bases from J, the junction kept 13 bases outside the gene matches. Germline-derived CDR1 and CDR2 are MNHEY and SVGAGI. For the CDR3, the DNA is TGTGCCGCAAAACCTGGGGCGGGAGGGACCTACGAGCAGTACTTC. Residues: CAAKPGAGGTYEQYF.

V gene TRBV28 combines with J gene TRBJ2-1, with D possibly being TRBD2 (6 bases). The CDR3 length is 14 residues. V dropped 2 bases and J dropped 8 bases, with 13 bases sitting between them. From germline, CDR1 is MDHEN and CDR2 SYDVKM. CDR3 coding DNA: TGTGCCAGCAGTTTACGGGAGACCCACCATGAGCAGTTCTTC. This gives the protein CASSLRETHHEQFF.

In this sample, this clonotype turned up many times. The chain recombines TRBV20-1 with TRBJ1-1; 8 bases align to TRBD1. With 3 bases clipped from V and 4 bases from J, the junction kept 4 bases outside the gene matches. The CDR3 has 13 residues. Germline CDR1 reads DFQATT; CDR2 reads SNEGSKA (reference sequence). In DNA, the CDR3 is TGCAGTGCTAGTTCGGACAGGGTCACTGAAGCTTTCTTT. This codes for CSASSDRVTEAFF.

This clonotype was recorded many times. The CDR3 nucleotides read TGTGCCAGCAGACCCCTCGGTTATGGAGCTGGGGCCAACGTCCTGACTTTC. Amino acids: CASRPLGYGAGANVLTF. The rearrangement links TRBV12-3 or TRBV12-4 to TRBJ2-6; D is unresolved. V was cut by 6 bases and J by 2 bases, with 17 bases left in between. CDR3 length: 17 residues.

The chain combines TRBV10-3 with TRBJ2-4, with D perhaps matching TRBD2 (6 bases). The CDR3 runs 13 residues. Trimming stripped 4 bases from V and 9 bases from J, with 13 bases between. Germline V gives CDR1 ENHRY, CDR2 SYGVKD. This CDR3 is CAISAAGPSIQYF. Written as DNA, the CDR3 is TGTGCCATCAGTGCCGCGGGACCAAGCATTCAGTACTTC.

This clonotype has at least ten counts. The CDR3 sequence is CASSSRSSGANVLTF. In DNA form, the CDR3 reads TGCGCCAGCAGCTCTCGGTCCTCCGGGGCCAACGTCCTGACTTTC. This chain links TRBV5-1 with TRBJ2-6; D ambiguous. Per germline, CDR1 SGHRS and CDR2 YFSETQ. This CDR3 spans 15 amino acids. Trimming cost V 3 bases and J 4 bases, with 11 bases left between them. The whole variable domain, remainder taken from reference TRBV5-1 and TRBJ2-6, is KAGVTQTPRYLIKTRGQQVTLSCSPISGHRSVSWYQQTPGQGLQFLFEYFSETQRNKGNFPGRFSGRQFSNSRSEMNVSTLELGDSALYLCASSSRSSGANVLTFGAGSRLTVL.

V is TRBV3-1 and J is TRBJ2-2; no firm D call. Deletions cut 1 base from V and 6 bases from J, with 9 bases between. From germline, CDR1 is LGHDT and CDR2 YNNKEL (reference sequence). The length of the CDR3 is 14 residues. The CDR3 DNA sequence: TGTGCCAGCAGCCAAGTACTCTCCCCCGGGGAGCTGTTTTTT. Amino acid sequence: CASSQVLSPGELFF.

This chain links TRBV7-3 with TRBJ2-1, with 14 bases lining up with TRBD2. The CDR3 has 15 residues. V shed 5 bases and J 7 bases; nucleotides not matched to a gene: 4. The germline gives CDR1 SGHTA, CDR2 FQGTGA. The chain's CDR3 is CASSTGLAGVNEQFF. The CDR3, as DNA: TGTGCCAGCAGCACGGGACTAGCGGGAGTTAATGAGCAGTTCTTC.